The 10 T cell receptor beta chains below all came from one sample that was sequenced in a study of T cells in Graves' hyperthyroidism and ophthalmopathy (dated 2019 in TCRdb). Library preparation used multiplex PCR. For sequencing, an Illumina HiSeq 2000 was employed. Amplification of TCR beta CDR3 regions was carried out from RNA transcripts. The first round of RT-PCR for the TCR CDR3 was performed with the HTBI primer set and the Qiagen OneStep RT-PCR kit. TCRdb trimmed public reads at Q25 via fastp, called clones via MiXCR and kept in-frame beta chains. Identical CDR3 protein sequences are pooled into one entry, listed with their most common genes and DNA. The sample yields about half a million distinct CDR3 sequences; about 16% were counted once. The ten biggest clones cover over 25% of the sample. Sample: blood. The source is a woman aged 25 to 45 with Graves' ophthalmopathy.

The chain joins TRBV19 to TRBJ1-1; D is perhaps TRBD1 (5 bases). The CDR3 length is 13 residues. CDR1 is LNHDA and CDR2 is SQIVND in the germline V gene (reference sequence). Trimming pared 9 bases from V and 4 bases from J, leaving 15 bases between. The CDR3 sequence is CASAGGGATEAFF. The CDR3 DNA is TGTGCCAGCGCCGGGGGAGGGGCCACTGAAGCTTTCTTT.

This clonotype has only a few counts. This chain uses TRBV7-3 with TRBJ2-7, with 7 positions matching TRBD1. V was clipped by 7 bases and J by 3 bases; unmatched bases: 9. Germline values: CDR1 SGHTA, CDR2 FQGTGA. The CDR3 totals 14 residues. The chain's CDR3 is CASIPTGSLYEQYF. The CDR3 DNA is TGTGCCAGCATCCCGACAGGGTCCCTCTACGAGCAGTACTTC. The full variable domain, with the rest looked up from reference TRBV7-3 and TRBJ2-7, is GAGVSQTPSNKVTEKGKYVELRCDPISGHTALYWYRQSLGQGPEFLIYFQGTGAADDSGLPNDRFFAVRPEGSVSTLKIQRTERGDSAVYLCASIPTGSLYEQYFGPGTRLTVT.

There are many counts of this clonotype. The V call is TRBV13, the J call TRBJ2-2; D remains ambiguous. The V gene lost 6 bases and the J gene lost 6 bases, with 17 bases spanning the gap. CDR3 size: 15 residues. From germline, CDR1 is PRHDT and CDR2 FYEKMQ (reference sequence). The CDR3 spells CASRPASGVAGELFF. The CDR3 DNA reads as TGTGCCAGCAGACCAGCTTCGGGTGTCGCCGGGGAGCTGTTTTTT.

This clonotype was seen many times. J is TRBJ1-2 and V is TRBV7-2; D possibly corresponds to TRBD1 (5 bases). V lost 5 bases and J 6 bases, leaving 13 bases between the germline ends. Per the germline V gene, CDR1 is SGHTA and CDR2 is FQGNSA. The CDR3 sequence is 13 residues long. The CDR3 nucleotides are TGTGCCAGCAGCCCACTCAGGGTAAATGGCTACACCTTC. Translated, it gives CASSPLRVNGYTF.

CDR3 region: CASWDRVGYTF. CDR3 nucleotides: TGTGCCTCCTGGGACAGGGTTGGCTACACCTTC. This chain links TRBV28 with TRBJ1-2, with 9 bases lining up with TRBD1. Germline loops: CDR1 MDHEN, CDR2 SYDVKM. This CDR3 is built from 11 residues. Trimming took 11 bases from V and 7 from J; bases not matched to a gene: 5.

The sample holds a few counts of this clonotype. The rearrangement uses TRBV4-2 and TRBJ2-3; the match to TRBD2 covers 10 bases. The CDR3 spans 15 residues. The trim removed 2 bases at V and 5 bases at J, leaving 4 bases unmatched. The germline CDR1 and CDR2 sequences are LGHNA and YNFKEQ. Here the CDR3 reads CASSQLAGEVDTQYF. CDR3 bases: TGTGCCAGCAGCCAACTAGCGGGAGAGGTAGATACGCAGTATTTT.

With respect to this clonotype: A much larger clonotype is one base distant, so this may be a read error. The chain joins TRBV28 to TRBJ2-2, with D possibly matching TRBD1 (6 bases). The germline V and J ends were trimmed by 4 bases and 1 base, with 10 bases remaining between them. The CDR3 covers 15 residues. Germline V lookup: CDR1 MDHEN, CDR2 SYDVKM. The CDR3 spells CASSSLGQNTGELFF. The CDR3 DNA sequence: TGTGCCAGCAGTTCCCTGGGACAGAACACCGGGGAGCTGTTTTTT.

Only a few counts were recorded for this clonotype. The chain employs TRBV9 and TRBJ2-1; possible D gene TRBD1, 6 bases. The germline CDR1 and CDR2 sequences are SGDLS and YYNGEE. V was cut by 4 bases and J by 2 bases, with 13 bases left in between. This CDR3 spans 15 amino acids. The CDR3 protein is CASSPHRVPYNEQFF. The CDR3 DNA follows: TGTGCCAGCAGCCCTCACAGGGTTCCCTACAATGAGCAGTTCTTC.

This clonotype has a handful of counts. This chain uses TRBV6-2 or TRBV6-3 with TRBJ1-2, with 7 bases aligning to TRBD1. In germline, CDR1 is MNHEY, CDR2 SVGEGT. The CDR3 is 14 residues long. V shed 6 bases, J shed 5 bases, and the junction held 9 bases outside the gene matches. CDR3 sequence: CASRQGTAFYGYTF. The CDR3 DNA reads TGTGCCAGCAGACAAGGGACAGCTTTTTATGGCTACACCTTC.

The table lists this clonotype with many counts. As DNA, the CDR3 is TGTGCCAGCAGCTTAGACCCGAGCGATGAGCAGTTCTTC. Protein product: CASSLDPSDEQFF. The genes are TRBV7-9 and TRBJ2-1; D not certain. Germline values: CDR1 SEHNR, CDR2 FQNEAQ (reference sequence). The CDR3 covers 13 residues. V was trimmed by 1 base and J by 8 bases, leaving 9 bases between them.